A single sample is the source of the 9 T cell receptor beta chains below, sequenced in a study of cytomegalovirus exposure and HLA in healthy donors. The PCR made use of 60 Vbeta and 13 Jbeta primers. TCRdb's table, derived via immunoSEQ multiplex PCR, lists solely in-frame clones and lacks some. Among more than 45,000 clones listed, around 68% were seen once. Sequencing input: PBMCs. The receptors derive from a man aged 25-45 years in good health and CMV-seronegative.

The chain joins TRBV30 to TRBJ2-4; possibly TRBD1 for D (7 bases). The CDR3 is made up of 15 amino acids. The germline V gene has CDR1 GTSNPN and CDR2 SVGIG (reference sequence). Trimming pared 2 bases from V and 1 base from J, leaving 12 bases between. CDR3 in DNA: TGTGCCTGGAGTCTCAGGGGGGTCGCCAAAAACATTCAGTACTTC. Its protein is CAWSLRGVAKNIQYF.

A few counts support this clone. This chain links TRBV30 with TRBJ1-5, with 8 bases aligning to TRBD1. Germline lookup yields CDR1 GTSNPN and CDR2 SVGIG (reference sequence). The ends lost 2 bases at V and 6 bases at J; junction bases unmatched: 9. The CDR3 loop spans 15 amino acids. The CDR3 bases are TGTGCCTGGAGTCGGGCAGGGGGCAGTGGTCAGCCCCAGCATTTT. Translated: CAWSRAGGSGQPQHF.

The chain carries TRBV5-1 and TRBJ1-2; TRBD1 matches at 9 bases. Germline trimming cut 2 bases from V and 8 bases from J; bases unmatched to any gene: 10. CDR1 and CDR2 (germline): SGHRS, YFSETQ. This CDR3 comprises 15 residues. CDR3 residues: CASSLGTGIKGGYTF. The CDR3 bases are TGCGCCAGCAGCTTAGGGACAGGGATCAAAGGGGGCTACACCTTC.

The rearrangement uses TRBV5-8 and TRBJ2-5; 7 bases map to TRBD2. This CDR3 has 15 residues. With 0 bases clipped from V and 3 bases from J, the junction kept 5 bases outside the gene matches. The germline gives CDR1 SGHTS, CDR2 YDEGEE. The CDR3 sequence: CASSLGRDYKETQYF. The CDR3 bases are TGTGCCAGCAGCTTGGGTCGGGACTATAAAGAGACCCAGTACTTC.

This clone was counted a single time. As DNA, the CDR3 is TGCGCCAGCAGTGAGAGGACAGGGGCGCAGTATTTT. It encodes CASSERTGAQYF. The gene calls are TRBV10-2 and TRBJ2-3; 9 bases fit TRBD1. The ends lost 2 bases at V and 10 bases at J; junction bases unmatched: 1. CDR1 is WSHSY, CDR2 SAAADI, per germline. This CDR3 has 12 residues.

This chain joins TRBV7-2 and TRBJ1-2; TRBD1 aligns across 10 bases. V lost 3 bases and J lost 3; bases outside the gene matches: 4. This CDR3 is 15 amino acids long. Germline V gives CDR1 SGHTA, CDR2 FQGNSA. CDR3 sequence: CASSLGQGTYYGYTF. In DNA form, the CDR3 reads TGTGCCAGCAGCTTGGGACAGGGGACGTACTATGGCTACACCTTC. The variable domain in full, completed from reference TRBV7-2 and TRBJ1-2, reads GAGVSQSPSNKVTEKGKDVELRCDPISGHTALYWYRQSLGQGLEFLIYFQGNSAPDKSGLPSDRFSAERTGGSVSTLTIQRTQQEDSAVYLCASSLGQGTYYGYTFGSGTRLTVV.

This clone appeared a single time. This chain joins TRBV27 and TRBJ2-2; 9 nucleotides align to TRBD1. Germline CDR1 is MNHEY and CDR2 is SMNVEV (reference sequence). V lost 7 bases and J lost 2; bases outside the gene matches: 11. The CDR3 totals 17 residues. CDR3 DNA: TGTGCCAGCACCCCCTACTGGACAGGGGAAAACACCGGGGAGCTGTTTTTT. Translated: CASTPYWTGENTGELFF.

The chain carries TRBV30 and TRBJ2-5; 11 positions agree with TRBD2. With 2 bases clipped from V and 4 bases from J, the junction kept 3 bases outside the gene matches. Germline lookup yields CDR1 GTSNPN and CDR2 SVGIG (reference sequence). This CDR3 region has 14 residues. The CDR3 coding sequence is TGTGCCTGGAGTCAAGGACTAGCGGGAGAGACCCAGTACTTC. Protein product: CAWSQGLAGETQYF.

The rearrangement links TRBV6-5 to TRBJ1-1; D is possibly TRBD1 (5 bases). The germline gives CDR1 MNHEY, CDR2 SVGAGI. The length of the CDR3 is 16 residues. V was trimmed by 4 bases and J by 0 bases, leaving 15 bases between them. This CDR3 reads CASSFSVGEVNTEAFF. CDR3 in DNA: TGTGCCAGCAGTTTTTCGGTAGGGGAGGTGAACACTGAAGCTTTCTTT.